This T cell receptor (beta chain) was sequenced during a study of Graves' ophthalmopathy and Graves' hyperthyroidism. As diagnostic evidence, clinical symptoms, serum thyroxine, TRAb, thyroid ultrasound and orbital computed tomography were relied upon. As regards this clonotype: Its specificity is not known.

Study-wide results and caveats: The model's prediction of ophthalmopathy progression had 70.59% sensitivity and 72% to 75% specificity.

Amplification from RNA transcripts yielded the TCR beta CDR3 regions. Amplification began with first-round RT-PCR using HTBI primers, then second-round multiplex PCR was performed. TCRdb independently ran MiXCR on the multiplex PCR reads; one entry per CDR3 protein. The sample has about 160,000 distinct CDR3 sequences, more than 30% seen once. Germline loops: CDR1 MDHEN, CDR2 SYDVKM. The V end lost 5 bases, the J end lost 0 bases, and 10 bases lay between the germline ends. CDR3 length: 14 amino acids. The specimen sequenced was peripheral blood. The rearrangement uses TRBV28 and TRBJ1-1, with unresolved D. The receptor comes from a woman in her thirties or forties with Graves' ophthalmopathy. The DNA for the CDR3 is TGTGCCAGCAGTCGGCTCCTAGTGAACACTGAAGCTTTCTTT. Translating it yields CASSRLLVNTEAFF.